The 14 T cell receptor beta chains given below trace back to one sample, sequenced in a study of cytomegalovirus exposure and HLA in healthy donors. PCR was performed using 60 Vbeta and 13 Jbeta primers. Profiled with immunoSEQ multiplex PCR; TCRdb holds only in-frame clones, not every one. The sample carries 150,000 to 200,000 clones, about 9% recorded once. The sample was PBMCs. These receptors were taken from a woman in her thirties in good health and CMV-seropositive.

The J gene is TRBJ2-3, the V gene TRBV27; 8 bases map to TRBD2. Germline V CDR1 and CDR2: MNHEY, SMNVEV (reference sequence). The length of the CDR3 is 17 residues. V lost 0 bases and J lost 2; bases outside the gene matches: 7. This CDR3 reads CASSLSRVAGYTDTQYF. Here the CDR3 DNA reads TGTGCCAGCAGTTTATCGAGAGTAGCGGGGTACACAGATACGCAGTATTTT.

The CDR3 DNA reads as TGTGCCAGCAGCTCTCCGACTAGCGGGAGGGATTGGGATGAGCAGTTCTTC. Its translation: CASSSPTSGRDWDEQFF. The V and J genes are TRBV7-3 and TRBJ2-1; 14 positions match TRBD2. Germline V lookup: CDR1 SGHTA, CDR2 FQGTGA. After removal of 4 bases from V and 8 bases from J, the junction contained 10 bases not matched to a gene. The length of the CDR3 is 17 residues.

This chain uses TRBV11-2 with TRBJ2-6; D unclear. Trimming shortened V by 5 bases and J by 0 bases, and 14 bases separated the two germline ends. Germline V gene data show CDR1 as SGHAT and CDR2 as FQNNGV. The CDR3 length is 17 residues. Here the CDR3 DNA reads TGTGCCAGCAGCCATGAACAGTCGACCTCTGGGGCCAACGTCCTGACTTTC. Translated, it gives CASSHEQSTSGANVLTF.

This clone was counted a few times. J is TRBJ1-4 and V is TRBV7-2; D unresolved. Trimming stripped 6 bases from V and 6 bases from J, with 14 bases between. From germline, CDR1 is SGHTA and CDR2 FQGNSA. This CDR3 is 14 amino acids long. The CDR3 spells CASSPSLAHEKLFF. The CDR3 region has the DNA TGTGCCAGCAGTCCATCCTTGGCACATGAAAAACTGTTTTTT.

The chain links TRBV7-2 to TRBJ1-1; no reliable D call. Looked up from germline, CDR1 is SGHTA and CDR2 is FQGNSA. The CDR3 totals 16 residues. The V and J ends lost 2 bases and 9 bases respectively, with 22 bases between them. The CDR3: CASSLKRAIGEVQAFF. Written as DNA, the CDR3 is TGTGCCAGCAGCTTAAAGAGGGCTATCGGGGAAGTACAAGCTTTCTTT.

The chain carries TRBV6-1 and TRBJ1-2; 10 nucleotides match TRBD1. The CDR3 runs 17 residues. Per the germline V gene, CDR1 is MNHNS and CDR2 is SASEGT. V shed 2 bases and J 6 bases; nucleotides not matched to a gene: 12. DNA for the CDR3: TGTGCCAGCAGTGAACCTACCGGGACAGGGGCTATGAATGGCTACACCTTC. This encodes CASSEPTGTGAMNGYTF.

The chain links TRBV5-5 to TRBJ2-5, with 14 nucleotides matching TRBD2. The CDR3 has 15 residues. With 4 bases clipped from V and 4 bases from J, the junction kept 3 bases outside the gene matches. CDR1 is SGHKS and CDR2 is YYEKEE in the germline V gene (reference sequence). CDR3 coding DNA: TGTGCCAGCAGCACGGGACTAGCGGGAGCAGAGACCCAGTACTTC. Its protein product is CASSTGLAGAETQYF.

This clone has more than one count but fewer than ten. V and J are TRBV27 and TRBJ2-7, with D perhaps TRBD1 (5 bases). Germline lookup yields CDR1 MNHEY and CDR2 SMNVEV (reference sequence). V shed 2 bases and J shed 3 bases, with 23 bases lying between them. The length of the CDR3 is 18 residues. CDR3 loop: CASSLRRGSGPLGYEQYF. The CDR3 DNA is TGTGCCAGCAGTTTAAGAAGGGGCTCGGGCCCCCTCGGCTACGAGCAGTACTTC.

This sequence joins TRBV6-1 and TRBJ1-4; 7 nucleotides match TRBD1. The germline V gene has CDR1 MNHNS and CDR2 SASEGT. With V trimmed by 7 bases and J by 2 bases, 4 bases remained unmatched. The CDR3 runs to 14 residues. The CDR3 loop reads CASTGTETNEKLFF. The CDR3, as DNA: TGTGCCAGCACCGGGACAGAGACTAATGAAAAACTGTTTTTT.

V usage is TRBV5-5 and J usage is TRBJ1-1, with 7 positions matching TRBD1. After removal of 4 bases from V and 2 bases from J, the junction contained 8 bases not matched to a gene. The CDR3 loop spans 15 amino acids. Germline V lookup: CDR1 SGHKS, CDR2 YYEKEE (reference sequence). The CDR3 sequence: CASSRWTGENTEAFF. For the CDR3, the DNA is TGTGCCAGCAGCCGTTGGACAGGAGAAAACACTGAAGCTTTCTTT. Together with reference TRBV5-5 and TRBJ1-1, the CDR3 gives the full variable domain: DAGVTQSPTHLIKTRGQQVTLRCSPISGHKSVSWYQQVLGQGPQFIFQYYEKEERGRGNFPDRFSARQFPNYSSELNVNALLLGDSALYLCASSRWTGENTEAFFGQGTRLTVV.

The chain combines TRBV5-1 with TRBJ2-3; TRBD2 agrees at 8 bases. Trimming removed 4 bases from V and 5 bases from J; junction bases left unmatched: 3. Germline V gene data show CDR1 as SGHRS and CDR2 as YFSETQ. This CDR3 is built from 13 residues. CDR3 loop: CASSLLAGDTQYF. CDR3 sequence (DNA): TGCGCCAGCAGCCTCCTAGCGGGAGATACGCAGTATTTT.

This clone was picked up a small number of times. This chain connects TRBV27 to TRBJ1-1; D is unclear. The CDR3 has 16 residues. CDR1 MNHEY and CDR2 SMNVEV come from the germline V gene (reference sequence). V lost 0 bases and J lost 6, with 17 bases in between. CDR3 DNA: TGTGCCAGCAGTTTATCCACAGTGTTTCCCCAAGCTGAAGCTTTCTTT. It specifies CASSLSTVFPQAEAFF.

V usage is TRBV30 and J usage is TRBJ2-1, with D perhaps matching TRBD2 (6 bases). The germline CDR1 and CDR2 sequences are GTSNPN and SVGIG (reference sequence). Trimming took off 0 bases at V and 6 bases at J, with 15 bases between the two ends. The CDR3 covers 15 residues. CDR3 amino acids: CAWSVPDYQLNEQFF. In DNA form, the CDR3 reads TGTGCCTGGAGTGTCCCGGACTACCAACTCAATGAGCAGTTCTTC.

A few counts support this clone. V is TRBV11-2 and J is TRBJ2-5, with D perhaps TRBD1 (6 bases). V was shortened by 6 bases and J by 3 bases, with 11 bases between the two germline ends. The CDR3 loop spans 13 amino acids. Germline V CDR1 and CDR2: SGHAT, FQNNGV. The CDR3 DNA reads as TGTGCCAGCAGGTCCGGGACAAAAGAGACCCAGTACTTC. It yields the protein CASRSGTKETQYF.